The 3 T cell receptor beta chains given below trace back to one sample, sequenced in a study of blood T cell repertoires in COVID-19 (dated by TCRdb to about 2020). The library was made by the immunoSEQ multiplex PCR assay. The clones in this table, taken by TCRdb from immuneACCESS, are in-frame only. Not every clone is retained; where verified, under half of the shortfall comes from an unresolved V gene, and the cause of the rest is unknown. In this sample the table shows hundreds of thousands of clones, around 85% of which occur a single time. Around 4% of the sample is taken by the ten largest. The source material was peripheral blood. Source of these receptors: a woman aged 45-65 years with active or convalescent COVID-19.

V is TRBV4-1 and J is TRBJ2-5, with D possibly matching TRBD1 (5 bases). Trimming removed 0 bases at V and 5 bases at J, with 7 bases between. CDR1 is MGHRA, CDR2 YSYEKL, per germline. The CDR3 spans 13 residues. The DNA of the CDR3 is TGCGCCAGCAGCCAAGAACCAGGGGAGACCCAGTACTTC. This sequence encodes CASSQEPGETQYF.

CDR3 sequence reads: CASSPARGNTEAFF. DNA of the CDR3: TGTGCCAGCTCACCTGCCCGGGGGAACACTGAAGCTTTCTTT. The chain recombines TRBV18 with TRBJ1-1; D gene unclear. The germline V gene encodes CDR1 KGHSH and CDR2 LQKENI. The CDR3 is made up of 14 amino acids. Trimming removed 3 bases from V and 1 base from J, with 9 bases in between.

V and J are TRBV3-1 (or the pseudogene TRBV3-2) and TRBJ1-1, with D unresolved. The germline V gene encodes CDR1 LGHDT and CDR2 YNNKEL (reference sequence). Trimming shortened V by 0 bases and J by 10 bases, and 9 bases separated the two germline ends. The CDR3 is 12 residues long. DNA of the CDR3: TGTGCCAGCAGCCAAGATTCCGGGATAGCTTTCTTT. Amino acid sequence: CASSQDSGIAFF.